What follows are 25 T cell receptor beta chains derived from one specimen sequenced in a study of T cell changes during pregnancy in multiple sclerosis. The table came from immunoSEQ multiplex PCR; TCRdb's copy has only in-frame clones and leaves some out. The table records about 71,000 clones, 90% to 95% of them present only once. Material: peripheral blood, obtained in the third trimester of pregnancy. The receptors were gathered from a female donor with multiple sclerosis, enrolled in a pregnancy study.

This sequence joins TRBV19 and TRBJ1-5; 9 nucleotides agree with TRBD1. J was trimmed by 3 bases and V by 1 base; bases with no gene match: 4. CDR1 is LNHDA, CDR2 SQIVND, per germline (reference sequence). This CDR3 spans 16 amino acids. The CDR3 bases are TGTGCCAGTAGTATAGCCCGGACAGGGGCCAATCAGCCCCAGCATTTT. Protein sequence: CASSIARTGANQPQHF. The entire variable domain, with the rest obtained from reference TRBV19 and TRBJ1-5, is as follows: DGGITQSPKYLFRKEGQNVTLSCEQNLNHDAMYWYRQDPGQGLRLIYYSQIVNDFQKGDIAEGYSVSREKKESFPLTVTSAQKNPTAFYLCASSIARTGANQPQHFGDGTRLSIL.

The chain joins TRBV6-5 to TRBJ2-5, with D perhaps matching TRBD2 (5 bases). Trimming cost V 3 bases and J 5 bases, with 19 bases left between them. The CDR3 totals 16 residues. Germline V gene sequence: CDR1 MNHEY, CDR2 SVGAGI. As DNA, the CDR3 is TGTGCCAGCAGTTATCCCGGACCCCGGGGAATGGAGACCCAGTACTTC. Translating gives CASSYPGPRGMETQYF.

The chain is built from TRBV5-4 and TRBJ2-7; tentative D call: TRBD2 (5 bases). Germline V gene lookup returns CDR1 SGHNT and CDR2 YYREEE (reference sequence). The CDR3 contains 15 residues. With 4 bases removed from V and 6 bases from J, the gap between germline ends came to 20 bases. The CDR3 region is CASSPLLASPGEQYF. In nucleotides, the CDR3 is TGTGCCAGCAGCCCCCTCCTAGCCTCTCCGGGCGAGCAGTACTTC. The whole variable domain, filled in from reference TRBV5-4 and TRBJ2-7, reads ETGVTQSPTHLIKTRGQQVTLRCSSQSGHNTVSWYQQALGQGPQFIFQYYREEENGRGNFPPRFSGLQFPNYSSELNVNALELDDSALYLCASSPLLASPGEQYFGPGTRLTVT.

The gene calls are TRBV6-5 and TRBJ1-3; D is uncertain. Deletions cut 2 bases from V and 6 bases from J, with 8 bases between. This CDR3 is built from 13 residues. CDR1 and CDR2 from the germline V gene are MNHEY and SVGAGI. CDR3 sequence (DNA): TGTGCCAGCAGTTACAGCGGGGTAAACACCATATATTTT. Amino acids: CASSYSGVNTIYF.

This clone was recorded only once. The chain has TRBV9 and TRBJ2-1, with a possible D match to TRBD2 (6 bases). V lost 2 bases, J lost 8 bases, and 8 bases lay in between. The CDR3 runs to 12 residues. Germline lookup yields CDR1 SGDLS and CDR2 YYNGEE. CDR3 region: CASSVPGDEQFF. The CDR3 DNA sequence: TGTGCCAGCAGCGTCCCGGGAGATGAGCAGTTCTTC.

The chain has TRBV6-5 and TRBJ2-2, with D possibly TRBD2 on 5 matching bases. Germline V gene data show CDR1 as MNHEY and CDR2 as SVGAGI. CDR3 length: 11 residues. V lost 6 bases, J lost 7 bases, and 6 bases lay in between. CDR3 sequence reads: CASRGSGELFF. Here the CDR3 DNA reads TGTGCCAGCAGGGGGAGCGGGGAGCTGTTTTTT.

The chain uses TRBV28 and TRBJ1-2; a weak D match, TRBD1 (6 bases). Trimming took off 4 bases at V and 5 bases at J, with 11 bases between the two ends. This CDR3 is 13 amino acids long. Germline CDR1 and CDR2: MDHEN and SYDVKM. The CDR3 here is CASSSDSPYGYTF. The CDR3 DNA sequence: TGTGCCAGCAGTTCGGACAGTCCTTATGGCTACACCTTC.

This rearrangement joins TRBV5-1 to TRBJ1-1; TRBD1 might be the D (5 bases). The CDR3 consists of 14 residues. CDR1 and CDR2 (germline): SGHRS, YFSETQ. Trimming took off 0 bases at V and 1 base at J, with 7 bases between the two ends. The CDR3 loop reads CASSLAQGNTEAFF. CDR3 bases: TGCGCCAGCAGCTTGGCTCAGGGGAACACTGAAGCTTTCTTT. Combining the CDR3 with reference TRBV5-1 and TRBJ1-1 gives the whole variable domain KAGVTQTPRYLIKTRGQQVTLSCSPISGHRSVSWYQQTPGQGLQFLFEYFSETQRNKGNFPGRFSGRQFSNSRSEMNVSTLELGDSALYLCASSLAQGNTEAFFGQGTRLTVV.

CDR3 sequence (DNA): TGTGCCAGTAGTTCTGGCGGAGCTAACACTGAAGCTTTCTTT. Protein sequence: CASSSGGANTEAFF. This chain joins TRBV18 and TRBJ1-1; D gene ambiguous. CDR1 is KGHSH and CDR2 is LQKENI in the germline V gene. The CDR3 totals 14 residues. V was cut by 9 bases and J by 2 bases, with 16 bases left in between.

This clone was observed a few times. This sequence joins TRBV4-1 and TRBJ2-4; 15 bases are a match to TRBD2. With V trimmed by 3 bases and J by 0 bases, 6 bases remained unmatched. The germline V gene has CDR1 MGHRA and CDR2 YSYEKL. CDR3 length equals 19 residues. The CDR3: CASSHPGLAGGPAKNIQYF. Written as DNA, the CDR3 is TGCGCCAGCAGCCACCCGGGACTAGCGGGAGGCCCAGCCAAAAACATTCAGTACTTC.

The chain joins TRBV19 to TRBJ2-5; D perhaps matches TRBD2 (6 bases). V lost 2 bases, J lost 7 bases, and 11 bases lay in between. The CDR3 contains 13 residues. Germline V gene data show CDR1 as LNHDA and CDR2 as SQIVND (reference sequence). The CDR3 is CASSISSEVTQYF. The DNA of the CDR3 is TGTGCCAGTAGTATATCTAGCGAAGTGACCCAGTACTTC.

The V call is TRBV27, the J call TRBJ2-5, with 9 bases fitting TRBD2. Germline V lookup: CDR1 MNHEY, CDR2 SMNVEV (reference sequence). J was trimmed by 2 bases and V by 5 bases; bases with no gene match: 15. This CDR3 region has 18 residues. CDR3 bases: TGTGCCAGCAGTCGATTAGCGGGAGTATTGGGGTGGCAAGAGACCCAGTACTTC. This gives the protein CASSRLAGVLGWQETQYF.

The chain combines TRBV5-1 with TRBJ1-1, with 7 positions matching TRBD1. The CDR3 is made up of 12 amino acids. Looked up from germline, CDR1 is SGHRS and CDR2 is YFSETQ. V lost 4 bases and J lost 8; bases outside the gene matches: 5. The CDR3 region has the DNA TGCGCCAGCAGCCATCCGGACAGGGAAGCTTTCTTT. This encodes CASSHPDREAFF.

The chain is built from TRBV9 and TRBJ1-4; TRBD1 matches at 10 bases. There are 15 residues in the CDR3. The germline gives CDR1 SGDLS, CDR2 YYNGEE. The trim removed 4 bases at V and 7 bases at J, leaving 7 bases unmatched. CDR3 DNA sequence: TGTGCCAGCAGCCCAAGACAGGGGGCTGGTGAAAAACTGTTTTTT. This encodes CASSPRQGAGEKLFF.

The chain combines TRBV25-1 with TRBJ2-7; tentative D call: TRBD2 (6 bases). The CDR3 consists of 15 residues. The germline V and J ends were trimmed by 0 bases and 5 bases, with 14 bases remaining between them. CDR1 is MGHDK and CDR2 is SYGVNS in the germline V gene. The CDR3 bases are TGTGCCAGCAGTGAATATAGTGGGAGCGGGCACGAGCAGTACTTC. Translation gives CASSEYSGSGHEQYF.

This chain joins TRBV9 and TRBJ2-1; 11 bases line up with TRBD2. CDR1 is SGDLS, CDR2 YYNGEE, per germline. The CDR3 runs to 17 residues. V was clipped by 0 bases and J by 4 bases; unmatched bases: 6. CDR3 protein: CASSVGTSGPPYNEQFF. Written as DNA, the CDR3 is TGTGCCAGCAGCGTAGGGACTAGCGGGCCTCCATACAATGAGCAGTTCTTC.

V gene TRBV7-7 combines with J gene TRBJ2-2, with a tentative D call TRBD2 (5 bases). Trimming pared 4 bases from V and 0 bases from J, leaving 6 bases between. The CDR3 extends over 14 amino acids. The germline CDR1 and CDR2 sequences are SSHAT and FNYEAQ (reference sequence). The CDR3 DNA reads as TGTGCCAGCAGCTGGGAGTCGAACACCGGGGAGCTGTTTTTT. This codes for CASSWESNTGELFF.

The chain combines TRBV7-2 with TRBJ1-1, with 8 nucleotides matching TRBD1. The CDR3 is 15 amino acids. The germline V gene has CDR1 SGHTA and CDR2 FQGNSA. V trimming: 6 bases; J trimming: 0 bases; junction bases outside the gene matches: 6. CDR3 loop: CASSRTGTMNTEAFF. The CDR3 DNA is TGTGCCAGCAGTAGGACAGGGACGATGAACACTGAAGCTTTCTTT.

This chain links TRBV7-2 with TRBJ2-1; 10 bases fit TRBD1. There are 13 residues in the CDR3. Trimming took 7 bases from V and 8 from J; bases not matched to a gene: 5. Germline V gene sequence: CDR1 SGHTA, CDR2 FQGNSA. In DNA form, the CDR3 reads TGTGCCAGCAAAGGACAGGGGGTATATGAGCAGTTCTTC. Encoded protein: CASKGQGVYEQFF.

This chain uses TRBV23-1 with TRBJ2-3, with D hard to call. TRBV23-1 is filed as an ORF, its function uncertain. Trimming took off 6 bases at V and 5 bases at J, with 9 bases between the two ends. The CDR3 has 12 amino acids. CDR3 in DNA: TGCGCCAGCAGCCGATCTATAGATACGCAGTATTTT. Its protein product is CASSRSIDTQYF.

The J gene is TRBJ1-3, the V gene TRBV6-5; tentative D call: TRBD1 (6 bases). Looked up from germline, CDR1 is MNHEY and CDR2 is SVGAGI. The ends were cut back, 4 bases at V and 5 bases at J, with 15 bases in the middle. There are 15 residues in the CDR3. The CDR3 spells CASSSTGNLRNTIYF. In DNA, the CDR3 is TGTGCCAGCAGTTCCACAGGGAATTTACGAAACACCATATATTTT.

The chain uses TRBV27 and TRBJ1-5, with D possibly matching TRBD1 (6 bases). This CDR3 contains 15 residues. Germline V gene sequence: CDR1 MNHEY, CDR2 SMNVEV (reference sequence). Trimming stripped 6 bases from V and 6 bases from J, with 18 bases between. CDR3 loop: CASSRLTGSSQPQHF. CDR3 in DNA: TGTGCCAGCAGCCGCCTTACAGGGTCCAGTCAGCCCCAGCATTTT.

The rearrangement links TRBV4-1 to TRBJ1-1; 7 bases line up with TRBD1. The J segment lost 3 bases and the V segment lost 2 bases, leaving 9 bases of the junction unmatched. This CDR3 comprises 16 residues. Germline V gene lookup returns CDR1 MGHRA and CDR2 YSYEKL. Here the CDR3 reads CASSQIAGTGDTEAFF. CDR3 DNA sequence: TGCGCCAGCAGCCAAATAGCCGGAACAGGGGACACTGAAGCTTTCTTT.

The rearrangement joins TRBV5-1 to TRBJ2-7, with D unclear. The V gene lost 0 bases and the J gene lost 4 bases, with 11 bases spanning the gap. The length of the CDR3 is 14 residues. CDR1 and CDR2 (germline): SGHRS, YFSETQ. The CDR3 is CASSLGLDHYEQYF. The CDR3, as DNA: TGCGCCAGCAGCTTGGGGTTAGATCATTACGAGCAGTACTTC.

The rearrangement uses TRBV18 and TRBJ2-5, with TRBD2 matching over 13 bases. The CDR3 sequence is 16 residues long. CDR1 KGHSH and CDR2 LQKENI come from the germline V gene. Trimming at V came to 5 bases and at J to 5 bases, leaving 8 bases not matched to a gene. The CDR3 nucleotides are TGTGCCAGCTCAATAGGACTAGCGGGAGAAAGGGAGACCCAGTACTTC. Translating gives CASSIGLAGERETQYF.